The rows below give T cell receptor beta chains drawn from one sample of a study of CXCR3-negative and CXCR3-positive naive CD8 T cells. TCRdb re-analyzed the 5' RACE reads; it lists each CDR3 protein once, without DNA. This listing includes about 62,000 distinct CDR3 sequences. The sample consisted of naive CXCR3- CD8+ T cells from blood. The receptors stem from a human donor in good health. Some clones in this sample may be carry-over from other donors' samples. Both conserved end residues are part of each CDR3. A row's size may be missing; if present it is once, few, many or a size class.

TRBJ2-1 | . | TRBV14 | CASSEIPGSVNEQFF
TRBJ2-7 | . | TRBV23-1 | CASSQSGEGYPYEQYF
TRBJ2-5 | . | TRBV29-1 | CSVESASGGQETQYF
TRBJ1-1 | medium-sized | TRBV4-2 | CASSQDSMAGGAFF
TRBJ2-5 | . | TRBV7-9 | CASSLGGTVNQETQYF
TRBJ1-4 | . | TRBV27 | CASSFFQGDNEKLFF
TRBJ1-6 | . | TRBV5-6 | CASSLLGQANSPLHF
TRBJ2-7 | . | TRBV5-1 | CATRQATSYEQYF
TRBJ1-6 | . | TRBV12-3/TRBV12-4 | CASSPGTLPLHF
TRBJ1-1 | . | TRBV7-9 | CASSSPDRATEAFF
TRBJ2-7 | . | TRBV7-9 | CASSLSDRNYEQYF
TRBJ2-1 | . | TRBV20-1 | CSASKGDGYNEQFF
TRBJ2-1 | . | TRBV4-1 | CASRLGGGLYNEQFF
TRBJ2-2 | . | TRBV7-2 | CALRSSPGELFF
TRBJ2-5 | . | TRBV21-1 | CASSKEKDRGRETQYF
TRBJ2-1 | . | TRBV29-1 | CSVESYSSYNEQFF
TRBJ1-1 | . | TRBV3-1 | CASSHSGQGDTEAFF
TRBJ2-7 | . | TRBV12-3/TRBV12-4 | CASSWGLAARGEQYF
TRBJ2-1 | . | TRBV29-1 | CSVEEGRGYNEQFF
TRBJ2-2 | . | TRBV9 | CASSETQGSSGELFF
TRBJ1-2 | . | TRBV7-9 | CASSPDYGYTF
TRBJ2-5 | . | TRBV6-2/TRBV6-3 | CASSPSGISPGGTQETQYF
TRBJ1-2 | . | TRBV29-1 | CSVGRQSKPGYTF
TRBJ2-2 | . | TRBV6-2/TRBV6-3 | CASRVGQGDAGELFF
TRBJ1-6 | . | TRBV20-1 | CSASVGRKSSPLHF
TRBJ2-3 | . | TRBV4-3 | CASSQSERGIDTQYF
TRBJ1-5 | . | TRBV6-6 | CASSDPGTGFQPQHF
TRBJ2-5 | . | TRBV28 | CASSLQGETQYF
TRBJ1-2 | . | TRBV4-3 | CASSQDRDREYGYTF
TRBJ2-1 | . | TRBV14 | CASSQDRGWNEQFF
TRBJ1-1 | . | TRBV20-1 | CSARGGPGNTEAFF
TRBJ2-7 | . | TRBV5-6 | CASSFRDRGLYEQYF
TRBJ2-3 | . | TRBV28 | CASSTRDRGPDTQYF
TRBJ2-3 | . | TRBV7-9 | CASGAAGESFADTQYF
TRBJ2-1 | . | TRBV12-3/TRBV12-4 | CASSADSRANEQFF
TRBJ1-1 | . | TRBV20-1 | CSARDFSGTGNTEAFF
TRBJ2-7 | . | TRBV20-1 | CSARARQGFSAYEQYF
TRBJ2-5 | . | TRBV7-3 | CASSLTPSGGETQYF
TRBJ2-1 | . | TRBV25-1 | CASSETGRETYNEQFF
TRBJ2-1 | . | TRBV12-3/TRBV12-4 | CASGSGGPGYNEQFF
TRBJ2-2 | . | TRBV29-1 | CSVWAANTGELFF
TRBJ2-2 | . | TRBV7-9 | CASSFHGNTGELFF
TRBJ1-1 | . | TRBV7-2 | CASSFHRDRDIYSTEAFF
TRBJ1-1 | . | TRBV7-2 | CASTTGGGSTEAFF
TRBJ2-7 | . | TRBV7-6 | CASSLRPPGQGTRHSYEQYF
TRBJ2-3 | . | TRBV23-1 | CASSRRQEKHTDTQYF
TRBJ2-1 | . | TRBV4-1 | CASSQAGGNEQFF